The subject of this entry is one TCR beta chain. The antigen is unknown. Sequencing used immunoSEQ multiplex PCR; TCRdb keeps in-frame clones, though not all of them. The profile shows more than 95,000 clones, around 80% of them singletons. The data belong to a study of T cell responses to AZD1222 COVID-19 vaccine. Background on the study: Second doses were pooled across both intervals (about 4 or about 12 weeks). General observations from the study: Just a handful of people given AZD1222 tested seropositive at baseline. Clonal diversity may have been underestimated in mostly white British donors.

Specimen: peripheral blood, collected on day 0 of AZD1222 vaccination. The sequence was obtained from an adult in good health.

The DNA for the CDR3 is TGTGCCACCAGTCTTACCGGGACAGGGAATTACGAGCAGTACTTC. Amino acids: CATSLTGTGNYEQYF. This chain links TRBV24-1 with TRBJ2-7; 9 bases are a match to TRBD1. The germline V gene has CDR1 KGHDR and CDR2 SFDVKD. This CDR3 is built from 15 residues. The trim removed 6 bases at V and 4 bases at J, leaving 9 bases unmatched.